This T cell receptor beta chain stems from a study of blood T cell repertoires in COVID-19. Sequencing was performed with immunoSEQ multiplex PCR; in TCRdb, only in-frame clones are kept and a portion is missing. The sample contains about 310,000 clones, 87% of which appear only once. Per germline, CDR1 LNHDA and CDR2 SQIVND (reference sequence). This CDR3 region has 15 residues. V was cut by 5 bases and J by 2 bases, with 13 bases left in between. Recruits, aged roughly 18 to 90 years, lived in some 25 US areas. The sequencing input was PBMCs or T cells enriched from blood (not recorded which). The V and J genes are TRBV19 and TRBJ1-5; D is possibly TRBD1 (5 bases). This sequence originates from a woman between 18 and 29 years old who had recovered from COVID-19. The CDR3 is CASSPSGVGNQPQHF. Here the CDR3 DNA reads TGTGCCAGTAGTCCCTCGGGGGTCGGCAATCAGCCCCAGCATTTT.